This T cell receptor (beta chain) was sequenced during a study of shared clonotypes between healthy human individuals. Points from the study as a whole: When compared with the clonotypes that were shared by all four sorted-subset donors, the non-shared clonotypes turned out to have lower generation probabilities.

Deep was the level used in running the assay. Investigators spread the genomic DNA of each subset evenly over several immunoSEQ plates. Libraries were prepared by immunoSEQ multiplex PCR; TCRdb keeps only in-frame clonotypes and omits some of them. Of about 180,000 clones listed, over 80% were seen once; the top ten hold more than 0.06%. Worth noting for this clone: Its cognate antigen is unknown.

Between the trimmed V and J ends, which lost 0 bases and 12 bases, there was a span of 9 bases. CDR1 and CDR2 (germline): LNHNV, YYDKDF (reference sequence). This CDR3 comprises 12 residues. The chain recombines TRBV15 with TRBJ2-1; possibly TRBD1 or TRBD2 for D (5 bases each). The sequenced material came from naive CD4+ T cells sorted from blood. Described subset: CD45RA+ positively selected. This TCR derives from a woman in her twenties or thirties in good health. CDR3 nucleotides: TGTGCCACCAGCAGAGATGGGGGACGGCAGTTCTTC. Its protein product is CATSRDGGRQFF.